What follows are 8 T cell receptor beta chains derived from one specimen sequenced in a study of T cells after yellow fever vaccination. TCRdb re-called the 5' RACE reads through MiXCR, storing one row per CDR3 protein. The sample yields over 45,000 distinct CDR3 sequences, about 5.6% seen once. Here the sequenced sample was PBMCs, either bulk or a sorted T-cell subset (CD4+, CD8+, memory, or dextramer-sorted; not recorded which), taken on the day of the yellow fever booster vaccination. Receptors were obtained from a man younger than 35 who received the YFV17D yellow fever vaccine.

Only a few counts were recorded for this clonotype. CDR3 amino acids: CATGTAHTLGSGANVLTF. The CDR3 DNA reads TGTGCCACCGGGACAGCCCATACCCTAGGCTCTGGGGCCAACGTCCTGACTTTC. The chain combines TRBV24-1 with TRBJ2-6; 7 nucleotides align to TRBD1. CDR1 is KGHDR and CDR2 is SFDVKD in the germline V gene. Trimming took 9 bases from V and 0 from J; bases not matched to a gene: 13. The CDR3 contains 18 residues.

The table lists this clonotype with many counts. The gene calls are TRBV21-1 and TRBJ1-2; TRBD1, the D gene given by the table, was not confirmed from the DNA. TRBV21-1 is reported as a pseudogene. The CDR3 runs to 16 residues. The DNA for the CDR3 is TGTGCCAGCAGCAATAGTTTCCGGACAGGGAGCTATGGCTACACCTTC. Translated, it gives CASSNSFRTGSYGYTF.

This clonotype was detected many times. The rearrangement links TRBV7-2 to TRBJ2-3, with D tentatively TRBD1 (5 bases). Deletions cut 2 bases from V and 0 bases from J, with 9 bases between. The CDR3 is 15 residues long. Germline loops: CDR1 SGHTA, CDR2 FQGNSA. The CDR3 is CASSLQGFSTDTQYF. The CDR3 DNA reads TGTGCCAGCAGCTTACAGGGATTCAGCACAGATACGCAGTATTTT.

This clonotype was counted between two and nine times. The CDR3 DNA reads as TGTGCCAGCGGAGACAGCTTGAACACTGAAGCTTTCTTT. Protein: CASGDSLNTEAFF. V is TRBV2 and J is TRBJ1-1; D might be TRBD1 (5 bases). Trimming shortened V by 8 bases and J by 0 bases, and 10 bases separated the two germline ends. Germline V CDR1 and CDR2: SNHLY, FYNNEI. This CDR3 spans 13 amino acids. The entire variable domain, with the rest obtained from reference TRBV2 and TRBJ1-1, is as follows: EPEVTQTPSHQVTQMGQEVILRCVPISNHLYFYWYRQILGQKVEFLVSFYNNEISEKSEIFDDQFSVERPDGSNFTLKIRSTKLEDSAMYFCASGDSLNTEAFFGQGTRLTVV.

This clonotype was seen ten or more times. This sequence joins TRBV20-1 and TRBJ1-2; D is unresolved. The ends were cut back, 3 bases at V and 4 bases at J, with 12 bases in the middle. Germline V gives CDR1 DFQATT, CDR2 SNEGSKA (reference sequence). The CDR3 spans 13 residues. In DNA, the CDR3 is TGCAGTGCTAGTTGGACCGACATCTATGGCTACACCTTC. It specifies CSASWTDIYGYTF.

This clonotype appeared a few times. The chain recombines TRBV6-6 with TRBJ2-1; 8 bases are shared with TRBD2. The trim removed 6 bases at V and 6 bases at J, leaving 10 bases unmatched. This CDR3 has 15 amino acids. CDR1 MNHNY and CDR2 SVGAGI come from the germline V gene (reference sequence). The CDR3 protein is CASSLGLADFNEQFF. CDR3 nucleotide sequence: TGTGCCAGCAGCCTCGGACTAGCAGACTTCAATGAGCAGTTCTTC.

The chain joins TRBV7-2 to TRBJ2-2; 7 bases are a match to TRBD1. Trimming at V came to 5 bases and at J to 5 bases, leaving 8 bases not matched to a gene. Germline CDR1 reads SGHTA; CDR2 reads FQGNSA. The CDR3 runs 15 residues. CDR3 residues: CASSVNRGRTGELFF. Here the CDR3 DNA reads TGTGCCAGCAGCGTAAACAGGGGAAGGACCGGGGAGCTGTTTTTT.

The chain carries TRBV7-3 and TRBJ1-4, with D maybe TRBD1 (5 bases). CDR3 length: 16 amino acids. CDR1 is SGHTA and CDR2 is FQGTGA in the germline V gene. V lost 5 bases, J lost 5 bases, and 18 bases lay in between. CDR3 sequence: CASSPQGGTSNEKLFF. The CDR3 DNA reads as TGTGCCAGCAGCCCTCAGGGAGGGACCAGCAATGAAAAACTGTTTTTT.